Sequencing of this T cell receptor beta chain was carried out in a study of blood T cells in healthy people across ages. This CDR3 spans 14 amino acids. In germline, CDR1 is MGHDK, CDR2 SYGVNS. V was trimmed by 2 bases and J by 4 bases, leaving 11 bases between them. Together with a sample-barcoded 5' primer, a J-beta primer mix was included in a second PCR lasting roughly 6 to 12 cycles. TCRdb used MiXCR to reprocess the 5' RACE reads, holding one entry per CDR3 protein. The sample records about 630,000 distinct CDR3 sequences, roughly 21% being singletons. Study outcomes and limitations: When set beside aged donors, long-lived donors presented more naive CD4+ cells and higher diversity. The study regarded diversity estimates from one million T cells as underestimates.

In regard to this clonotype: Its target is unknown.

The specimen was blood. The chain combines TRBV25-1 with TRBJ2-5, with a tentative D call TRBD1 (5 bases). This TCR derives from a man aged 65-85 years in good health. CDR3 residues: CASSEPRQGETQYF. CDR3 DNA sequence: TGTGCCAGCAGTGAACCTAGGCAGGGAGAGACCCAGTACTTC.